The TCR beta chain described here comes from a study of tumor-infiltrating lymphocytes in primary liver carcinoma. For the study at large: The study enrolled male and female patients aged 30 to 69 years. Productive TCRbeta read yields ran from roughly 3.6 to 7.1 million per sample and were similar between tissues.

This clonotype was seen only once. TCR beta cDNA came from roughly 550 ng total RNA, primed with a constant-region primer. It was through three nested multiplex PCR rounds of slightly modified ARM-PCR that TCR beta libraries arose. TCRdb re-analysed the multiplex PCR reads in MiXCR, keeping a single row per CDR3 protein. The table has just over 300,000 distinct CDR3 sequences, approximately 54% seen once; the top ten hold around 15%. Unsorted whole blood served as the source of blood RNA, and germline DNA was extracted as well. About 3.6 milliliters of peripheral blood were collected before surgery. Source material: peripheral blood. The TCR sequence derives from a woman aged 30 to 39 with primary liver carcinoma and hepatitis B virus infection.

The CDR3 DNA follows: TGTGCCTGGAGTCCACAGGGAGTCCTGCAGTATTTT. This codes for CAWSPQGVLQYF. The chain is built from TRBV30 and TRBJ2-3; D may be TRBD1 (6 bases). With 2 bases removed from V and 11 bases from J, the gap between germline ends came to 14 bases. This CDR3 comprises 12 residues. Germline V gene lookup returns CDR1 GTSNPN and CDR2 SVGIG (reference sequence).